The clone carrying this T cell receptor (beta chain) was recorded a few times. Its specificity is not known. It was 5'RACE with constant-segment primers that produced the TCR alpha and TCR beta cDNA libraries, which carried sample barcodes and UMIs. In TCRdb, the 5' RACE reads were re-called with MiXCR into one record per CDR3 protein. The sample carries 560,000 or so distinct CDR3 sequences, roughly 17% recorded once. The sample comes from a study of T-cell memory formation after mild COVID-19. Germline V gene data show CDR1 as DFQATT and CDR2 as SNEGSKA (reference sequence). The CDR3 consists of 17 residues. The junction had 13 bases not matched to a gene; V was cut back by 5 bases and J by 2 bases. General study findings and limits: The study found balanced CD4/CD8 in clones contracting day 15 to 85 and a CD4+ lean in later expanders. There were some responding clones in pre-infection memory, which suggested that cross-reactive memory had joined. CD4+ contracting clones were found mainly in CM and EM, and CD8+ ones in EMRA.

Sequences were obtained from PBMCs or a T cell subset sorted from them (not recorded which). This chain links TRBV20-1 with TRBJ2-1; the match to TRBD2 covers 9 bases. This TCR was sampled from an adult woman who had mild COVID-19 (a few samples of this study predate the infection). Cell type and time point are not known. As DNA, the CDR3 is TGCAGTGCTTCCGGACTAGCGCCCGGCCTAACCTACAATGAGCAGTTCTTC. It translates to CSASGLAPGLTYNEQFF.